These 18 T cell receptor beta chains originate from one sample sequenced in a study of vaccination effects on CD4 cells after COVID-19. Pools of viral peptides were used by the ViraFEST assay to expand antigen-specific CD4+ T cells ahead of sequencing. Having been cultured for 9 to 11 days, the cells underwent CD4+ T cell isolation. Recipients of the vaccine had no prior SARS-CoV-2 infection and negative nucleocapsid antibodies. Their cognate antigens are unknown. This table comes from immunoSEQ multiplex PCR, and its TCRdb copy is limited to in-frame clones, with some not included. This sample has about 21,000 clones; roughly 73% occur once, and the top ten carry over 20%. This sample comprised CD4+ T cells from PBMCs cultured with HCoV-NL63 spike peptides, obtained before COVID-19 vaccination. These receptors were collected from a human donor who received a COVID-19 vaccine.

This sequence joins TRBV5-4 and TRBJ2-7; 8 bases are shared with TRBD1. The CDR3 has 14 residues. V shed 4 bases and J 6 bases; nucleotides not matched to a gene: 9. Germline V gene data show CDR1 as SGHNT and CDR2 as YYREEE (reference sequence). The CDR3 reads CASSPQGAPGEQYF. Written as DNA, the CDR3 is TGTGCCAGCAGCCCCCAGGGGGCCCCGGGCGAGCAGTACTTC.

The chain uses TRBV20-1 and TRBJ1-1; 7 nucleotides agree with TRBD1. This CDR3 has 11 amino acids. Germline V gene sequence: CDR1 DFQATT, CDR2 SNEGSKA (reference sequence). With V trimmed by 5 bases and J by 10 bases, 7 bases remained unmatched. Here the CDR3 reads CSAGEPGGAFF. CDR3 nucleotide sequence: TGCAGTGCTGGGGAGCCAGGGGGAGCTTTCTTT.

The CDR3 bases are TGTGCCAGCTCGATATTTAGCGGGAGTGTGGATACGCAGTATTTT. Translated, it gives CASSIFSGSVDTQYF. J is TRBJ2-3 and V is TRBV18, with 9 bases fitting TRBD2. The junction had 10 bases not matched to a gene; V was cut back by 6 bases and J by 6 bases. Germline V gene sequence: CDR1 KGHSH, CDR2 LQKENI. There are 15 residues in the CDR3. Combining the CDR3 with reference TRBV18 and TRBJ2-3 gives the whole variable domain NAGVMQNPRHLVRRRGQEARLRCSPMKGHSHVYWYRQLPEEGLKFMVYLQKENIIDESGMPKERFSAEFPKEGPSILRIQQVVRGDSAAYFCASSIFSGSVDTQYFGPGTRLTVL.

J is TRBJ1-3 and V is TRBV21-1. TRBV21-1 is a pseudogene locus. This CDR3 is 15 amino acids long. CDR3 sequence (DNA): TGTGCCAGCAGCTCTCGGGCCTCCTCTGGAAACACCATATATTTT. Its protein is CASSSRASSGNTIYF.

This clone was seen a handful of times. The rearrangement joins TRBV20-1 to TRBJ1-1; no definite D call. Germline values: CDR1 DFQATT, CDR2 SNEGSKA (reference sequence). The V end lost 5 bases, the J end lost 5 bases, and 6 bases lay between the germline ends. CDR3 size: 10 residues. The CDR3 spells CSARDTEAFF. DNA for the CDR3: TGCAGTGCTCGGGATACTGAAGCTTTCTTT.

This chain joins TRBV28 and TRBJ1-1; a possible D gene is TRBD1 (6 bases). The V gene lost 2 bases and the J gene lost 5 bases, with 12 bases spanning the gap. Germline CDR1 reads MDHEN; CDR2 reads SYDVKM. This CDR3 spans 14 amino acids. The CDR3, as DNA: TGTGCCAGCAGTTTAGGGGGGGCTGGGACTGAAGCTTTCTTT. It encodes CASSLGGAGTEAFF.

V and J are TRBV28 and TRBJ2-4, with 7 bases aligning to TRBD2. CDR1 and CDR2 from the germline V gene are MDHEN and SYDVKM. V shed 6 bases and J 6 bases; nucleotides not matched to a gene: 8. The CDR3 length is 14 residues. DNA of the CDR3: TGTGCCAGCAGGTCCGGGACTACCTTAAACATTCAGTACTTC. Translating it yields CASRSGTTLNIQYF. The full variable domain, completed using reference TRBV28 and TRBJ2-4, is DVKVTQSSRYLVKRTGEKVFLECVQDMDHENMFWYRQDPGLGLRLIYFSYDVKMKEKGDIPEGYSVSREKKERFSLILESASTNQTSMYLCASRSGTTLNIQYFGAGTRLSVL.

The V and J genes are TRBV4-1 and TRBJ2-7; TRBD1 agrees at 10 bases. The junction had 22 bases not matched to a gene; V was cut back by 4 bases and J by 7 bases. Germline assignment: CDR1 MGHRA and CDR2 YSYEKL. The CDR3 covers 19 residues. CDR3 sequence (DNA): TGCGCCAGCAGCCGTTACGACTGGGGCCTCGGGACAGGGGTTCGGGAGCAGTACTTC. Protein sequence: CASSRYDWGLGTGVREQYF.

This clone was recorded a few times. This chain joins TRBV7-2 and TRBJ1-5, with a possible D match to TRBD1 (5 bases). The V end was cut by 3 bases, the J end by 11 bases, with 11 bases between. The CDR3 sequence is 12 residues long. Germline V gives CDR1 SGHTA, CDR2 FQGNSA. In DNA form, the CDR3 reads TGTGCCAGCAGCTTCCCCCGGGGGTCCCAGCATTTT. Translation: CASSFPRGSQHF.

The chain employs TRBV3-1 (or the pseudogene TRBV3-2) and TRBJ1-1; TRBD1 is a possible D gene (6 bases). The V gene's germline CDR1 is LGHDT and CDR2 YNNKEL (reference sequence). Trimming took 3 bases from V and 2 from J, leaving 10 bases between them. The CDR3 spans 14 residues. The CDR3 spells CASSQGGPNTEAFF. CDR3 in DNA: TGTGCCAGCAGCCAGGGGGGGCCTAACACTGAAGCTTTCTTT.

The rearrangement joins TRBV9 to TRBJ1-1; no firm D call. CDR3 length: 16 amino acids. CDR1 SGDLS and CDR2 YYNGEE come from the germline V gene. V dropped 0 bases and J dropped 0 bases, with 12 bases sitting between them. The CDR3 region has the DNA TGTGCCAGCAGCGTAGCGCAATTACCCATGAACACTGAAGCTTTCTTT. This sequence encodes CASSVAQLPMNTEAFF.

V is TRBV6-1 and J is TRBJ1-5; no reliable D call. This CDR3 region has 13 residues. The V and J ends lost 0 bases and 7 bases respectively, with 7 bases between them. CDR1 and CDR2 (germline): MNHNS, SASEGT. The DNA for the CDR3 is TGTGCCAGCAGTGAAGCGACTGGACAGCCCCAGCATTTT. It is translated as CASSEATGQPQHF.

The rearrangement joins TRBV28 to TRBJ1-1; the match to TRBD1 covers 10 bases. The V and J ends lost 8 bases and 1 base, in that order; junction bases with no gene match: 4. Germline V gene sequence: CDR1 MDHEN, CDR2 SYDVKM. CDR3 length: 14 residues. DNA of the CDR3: TGTGCCAGCCGGACAGGGGGTGGGAACACTGAAGCTTTCTTT. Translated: CASRTGGGNTEAFF. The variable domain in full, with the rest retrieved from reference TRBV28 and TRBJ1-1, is DVKVTQSSRYLVKRTGEKVFLECVQDMDHENMFWYRQDPGLGLRLIYFSYDVKMKEKGDIPEGYSVSREKKERFSLILESASTNQTSMYLCASRTGGGNTEAFFGQGTRLTVV.

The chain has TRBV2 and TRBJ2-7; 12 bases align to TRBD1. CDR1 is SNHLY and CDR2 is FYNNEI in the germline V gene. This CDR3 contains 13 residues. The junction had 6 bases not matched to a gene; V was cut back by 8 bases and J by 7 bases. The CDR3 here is CASLRDRGQEQYF. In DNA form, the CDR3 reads TGTGCCAGCCTACGGGACAGGGGGCAAGAGCAGTACTTC.

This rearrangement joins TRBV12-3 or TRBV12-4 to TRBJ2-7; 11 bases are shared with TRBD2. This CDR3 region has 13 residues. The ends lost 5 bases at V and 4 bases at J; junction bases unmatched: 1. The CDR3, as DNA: TGTGCCAGCAGTACTAGCGGGGGTTACGAGCAGTACTTC. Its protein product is CASSTSGGYEQYF.

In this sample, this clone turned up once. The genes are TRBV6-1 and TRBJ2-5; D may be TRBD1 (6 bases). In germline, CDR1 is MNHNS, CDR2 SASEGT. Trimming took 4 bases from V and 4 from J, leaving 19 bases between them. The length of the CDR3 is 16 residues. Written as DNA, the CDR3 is TGTGCCAGCAGTGCAATGGAACAGGGTAGGGGAGAGACCCAGTACTTC. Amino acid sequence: CASSAMEQGRGETQYF.

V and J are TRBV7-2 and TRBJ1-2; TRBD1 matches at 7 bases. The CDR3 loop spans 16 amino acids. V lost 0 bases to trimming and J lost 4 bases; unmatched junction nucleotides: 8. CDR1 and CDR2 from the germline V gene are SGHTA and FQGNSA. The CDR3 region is CASSLAGTAAGYGYTF. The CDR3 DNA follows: TGTGCCAGCAGCTTAGCCGGGACAGCCGCCGGCTATGGCTACACCTTC.

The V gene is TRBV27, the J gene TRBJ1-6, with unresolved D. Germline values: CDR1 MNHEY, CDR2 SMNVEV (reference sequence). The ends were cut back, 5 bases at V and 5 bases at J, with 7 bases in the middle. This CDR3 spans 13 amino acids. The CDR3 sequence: CASSLDHNSPLHF. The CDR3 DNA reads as TGTGCCAGCAGTCTCGATCATAATTCACCCCTCCACTTT.